Below are 14 T cell receptor beta chains sequenced from a single sample in a study of glioma-infiltrating T cells. Using RNA template, CDR3s of TCR alpha and beta were amplified with iRepertoire arm-PCR. From the multiplex PCR reads, TCRdb called clonotypes with MiXCR, one entry per CDR3 protein. In the table there are approximately 110,000 distinct CDR3 sequences, roughly 24% of which are singletons. Material: glioma tissue, nonneoplastic brain tissue, or PBMCs (not recorded which). These receptors all come from a human donor with low-grade glioma or glioblastoma, undergoing nonglioma brain surgery, or in good health (not recorded which).

The rearrangement links TRBV24-1 to TRBJ2-3; 11 bases agree with TRBD2. CDR3 length equals 15 residues. Germline lookup yields CDR1 KGHDR and CDR2 SFDVKD. Losses at the gene ends were 5 bases for V and 10 bases for J; bases not matched to a gene: 10. CDR3: CATSVTSGSTAPQYF. DNA for the CDR3: TGTGCCACCAGTGTCACTAGCGGGAGTACAGCTCCGCAGTATTTT.

A remark on this clonotype: One base away lies a much larger clone, so this may be a sequencing read error. CDR3 in amino acids: CASRDRLEDKQYF. CDR3 coding DNA: TGTGCCAGTCGGGACAGGCTGGAAGATAAGCAGTATTTT. The rearrangement uses TRBV19 and TRBJ2-3, with 8 bases fitting TRBD1. The CDR3 has 13 residues. Germline V gives CDR1 LNHDA, CDR2 SQIVND (reference sequence).

This clonotype showed up many times. V and J are TRBV3-1 and TRBJ2-7; 7 nucleotides agree with TRBD2. Germline V gene data show CDR1 as LGHDT and CDR2 as YNNKEL (reference sequence). This CDR3 is 17 amino acids long. Trimming at V came to 2 bases and at J to 0 bases, leaving 10 bases not matched to a gene. The CDR3 DNA reads as TGTGCCAGCAGCCAACTTCTACTAGCGCATCCCTCCTACGAGCAGTACTTC. Protein: CASSQLLLAHPSYEQYF.

This clonotype was picked up many times. J is TRBJ2-7 and V is TRBV6-6; D is unresolved. The V end lost 2 bases, the J end lost 7 bases, and 9 bases lay between the germline ends. There are 12 residues in the CDR3. The germline gives CDR1 MNHNY, CDR2 SVGAGI (reference sequence). CDR3 DNA: TGTGCCAGCAGTTACCCCGGTAGTGAGCAGTACTTC. Translating it yields CASSYPGSEQYF.

The rearrangement joins TRBV7-2 to TRBJ2-7; D perhaps matches TRBD1 (6 bases). V gave up 3 bases and J gave up 6 bases, with 12 bases separating them. In germline, CDR1 is SGHTA, CDR2 FQGNSA. This CDR3 comprises 13 residues. CDR3 coding DNA: TGTGCCAGCAGCTTTCAGGGGCTCTCCGAGCAGTACGTC. Its protein is CASSFQGLSEQYV.

This clonotype was observed at least ten times. The chain uses TRBV6-1 and TRBJ1-4; TRBD1 matches at 7 bases. The CDR3 sequence is 14 residues long. Germline-derived CDR1 and CDR2 are MNHNS and SASEGT. The junction had 9 bases not matched to a gene; V was cut back by 6 bases and J by 8 bases. The CDR3 here is CASSRTGMGEKLFF. CDR3 bases: TGTGCCAGCAGCCGGACAGGAATGGGGGAAAAACTGTTTTTT.

In its sample, this clonotype was seen many times. V is TRBV7-6 and J is TRBJ2-3, with 12 bases lining up with TRBD2. CDR1 is SGHVS and CDR2 is FNYEAQ in the germline V gene. Trimming removed 4 bases from V and 4 bases from J; junction bases left unmatched: 3. The CDR3 sequence is 15 residues long. CDR3 bases: TGTGCCAGCAGCTCACTAGCGGGAGGTGCAGATACGCAGTATTTT. Its translation is CASSSLAGGADTQYF.

As for this clonotype: Possible read error: a much larger clone is one base away. The V gene is TRBV7-2, the J gene TRBJ2-3, with D possibly matching TRBD2 (6 bases). Germline CDR1 and CDR2: SGHTA and FQGNSA. The CDR3 is made up of 15 amino acids. The DNA of the CDR3 is TGTGCCAGCCGCTTATTACTAGCTGGAAGGGATACGCAGTATTTT. Protein product: CASRLLLAGRDTQYF.

This clonotype came up once. The conserved final phenylalanine or tryptophan is absent from the CDR3, which likely points to a read error. The DNA is left out, because the CDR3 cannot be placed on it with certainty; the CDR3 is given as TCRdb lists it. The rearrangement uses TRBV20-1 and TRBJ1-2; whether TRBD1, the table's D call, matches the DNA was not checked. Germline V gene sequence: CDR1 DFQATT, CDR2 SNEGSKA (reference sequence). From its first to its last residue, the CDR3 has 13 amino acids. This CDR3 is CSAGDMALVFLPG.

Worth noting for this clonotype: A much more abundant neighbour one base away suggests this may be a read error. V and J are TRBV2 and TRBJ2-7; perhaps TRBD2 as D (5 bases). The CDR3 totals 12 residues. Germline CDR1 reads SNHLY; CDR2 reads FYNNEI. Written as DNA, the CDR3 is TGTACCAGCATAGGAGGTCGGTACGAGCAGTACTTC. Residues: CTSIGGRYEQYF.

This clonotype was counted at least ten times. The rearrangement joins TRBV24-1 to TRBJ2-1; D gene ambiguous. Germline V lookup: CDR1 KGHDR, CDR2 SFDVKD. Trimming took off 0 bases at V and 9 bases at J, with 17 bases between the two ends. The CDR3 spans 16 residues. CDR3 coding DNA: TGTGCCACCAGTGATTTGCGTTCTCCCTTTATAGGTGAGCAGTTCTTC. It specifies CATSDLRSPFIGEQFF.

This clonotype was observed a few times. Just one base apart from a much larger clone, this may be a read error. This chain uses TRBV6-1 with TRBJ2-2; 10 bases map to TRBD2. The junction had 5 bases not matched to a gene; V was cut back by 7 bases and J by 0 bases. Germline V lookup: CDR1 MNHNS, CDR2 SASEGT. The CDR3 covers 16 residues. CDR3 DNA sequence: TGTGCCAGCACGTCCCTAGCGGGAGCGAACACCGGGGAGCTGTTTTTT. It yields the protein CASTSLAGANTGELFF.

About this clonotype: A much more abundant neighbour one base away suggests this may be a read error. This sequence joins TRBV7-9 and TRBJ2-7, with D tentatively TRBD1 (6 bases). Germline V gene sequence: CDR1 SEHNR, CDR2 FQNEAQ (reference sequence). The CDR3 spans 14 residues. V was clipped by 2 bases and J by 5 bases, with 13 bases between them. As DNA, the CDR3 is TGTGCCAGCAGCTTAACAGGGTCGGAGGACGAGCAGTACTTC. Protein product: CASSLTGSEDEQYF.

This clonotype was picked up many times. The chain uses TRBV6-1 and TRBJ2-3; D may be TRBD1 (5 bases). CDR1 and CDR2 (germline): MNHNS, SASEGT. The V end was cut by 6 bases, the J end by 2 bases, with 12 bases between. This CDR3 comprises 14 residues. This CDR3 is CASSPLTDTDTQYF. CDR3 nucleotide sequence: TGTGCCAGCAGCCCTCTGACAGACACAGATACGCAGTATTTT.